This T cell receptor beta chain stems from a study of Tregs in tolerant kidney transplant recipients (dated by TCRdb to the late 2010s). A note on the overall study: The study applied TCRbeta sequencing to find donor-specific regulatory T cells before combined kidney and bone marrow transplantation and then followed those same cells after transplant. The paper's findings and limits, for the study overall: Although technical replication error seemed to be minimal, the question of biological reproducibility was not addressed directly. The study was limited by small patient numbers, and the findings need validation in larger populations and under other immunosuppression protocols. The most biologically relevant and donor-specific TCRbeta repertoire appeared to be identified by expanding Tregs with activated donor B cells. In tolerant patients, the expansion of donor-specific Tregs was greater than global Treg expansion, suggesting that the expansion was antigen-driven rather than nonspecific. For some patients, the PCR primers changed as time went on, which meant samples from those patients could not be compared with one another at the nucleotide level.

About this clone itself: No cognate antigen has been identified for it. No much larger clone exists at a distance of one base, and base qualities are not known.

For TCRbeta CDR3 sequencing, genomic DNA was extracted from sorted cells using the QIAGEN DNeasy Blood and Tissue Kit. High-throughput TCRbeta CDR3 sequencing, which included PCR amplification with bias correction and internal controls, was done commercially through immunoSEQ. The study's processing was this. Unique productive TCRbeta sequences were defined by CDR3 nucleotide sequence when primers matched and otherwise by CDR3 amino acid sequence together with Vbeta and Jbeta genes. To correct sorting error, sequences shared between sorted populations at a frequency ratio of 2:1 or less were removed; the rest were assigned to the higher population. A sequence was defined as donor-reactive if the sequence was expanded at least 5-fold in CFSE-low cells compared with unstimulated cells and had a frequency of at least 0.01% in CFSE-low cells. Jensen-Shannon divergence calculated on the top 100 TCRbeta sequences ranked by frequency was used to measure repertoire divergence. When a sample had multiple sequencing runs, each run was corrected for sorting error separately and the runs were then pooled. TCRdb re-hosts the immuneACCESS table, in-frame sequences only. Its copies lack some clones; in the studies checked, an unresolved V gene accounts for under half of them, and the cause for the rest is not known. V, J and clone size are those of that table, while D and trimming were read from the DNA. In this sample the table shows more than 90,000 clones, over 85% of which occur a single time. Of the sample, around 1.6% is held by the ten largest clones.

Transplants used related donors with nonmyeloablative bone marrow transplantation; mixed chimerism was transient in the human trials. Thawed PBMCs were FACS-sorted into unstimulated Tregs (CD4+CD25+CD127-), CD4+ non-Tregs (CD4+CD25-), CD4 cells and CD8 cells. Several combined kidney and bone marrow transplant recipients from the ITN036ST trial were included as patients, and samples were available only from these trial subjects. Healthy control blood was processed by Ficoll density gradient to PBMCs and cryopreserved; patient PBMCs were collected before and after transplant. CDR1 and CDR2 are drawn from the germline V gene (reference sequence): MNHNY, SVGAGI. V has 6 bases trimmed and J has 0 bases trimmed; junction bases matching no gene number 11. There are 16 amino acids in the CDR3, from cysteine to phenylalanine inclusive. Only CDR3 DNA is held: 48 bases, read in frame from base 1.

The rearrangement joined TRBV6-6 to TRBJ2-7, and 7 junction bases match TRBD1. This TCR was sampled from a human patient who received a combined kidney and bone marrow transplant. Post transplant, some T cells may arise from the graft donor. Source: CD4+ T cells from blood (PBMCs), taken 12 months after the transplant. CDR3 reads: CASRTGTAKSSYEQYF. The DNA sequence is TGTGCCAGCAGAACCGGGACAGCCAAGAGCTCCTACGAGCAGTACTTC.